This T cell receptor (beta chain) was sequenced for a study of cytomegalovirus exposure and HLA in healthy donors. The length of the CDR3 is 14 residues. V lost 2 bases and J 4 bases, leaving 9 bases between the germline ends. Germline CDR1 SGHAT, CDR2 FQNNGV. PCR primers comprised 60 Vbeta and 13 Jbeta primers. This table comes from immunoSEQ multiplex PCR, and its TCRdb copy is limited to in-frame clones, with some not included. This sample has approximately 190,000 clones, with just under 70% found just once. Turning to this clone: The antigen is undetermined.

Study-wide points: In an earlier analysis, most TCR beta V segments were productive about 87% or about 30% of the time. Researchers reported in a later analysis that a missense DCLRE1C variant was tied to TCR beta V- and J-gene trimming. Highly shared sequence variants in one cluster were likely a sequencing artifact.

The chain has TRBV11-2 and TRBJ1-3, with D possibly TRBD1 on 5 matching bases. This sequence was found in a man between 40 and 49 years old in good health and CMV-seropositive. The sequenced material came from PBMCs. The CDR3 nucleotides are TGTGCCAGCAGCTTAACAGGTCGAGGAAACACCATATATTTT. Translating gives CASSLTGRGNTIYF.